The rows below give T cell receptor beta chains drawn from one sample of a study of T-cell memory formation after mild COVID-19. Using its own MiXCR run on the 5' RACE reads, TCRdb lists one record per CDR3 protein. Of 550,000 to 600,000 distinct CDR3 sequences listed, approximately 15% are singletons. What was sequenced was PBMCs or a T cell subset sorted from them (not recorded which). The source is an adult woman who had mild COVID-19 (a few samples of this study predate the infection). Cell type and time point are not known. The CDR3 runs from the conserved cysteine through the conserved F or W. Each record gives: clone size, V gene, J gene, D gene, CDR3 protein, CDR3 DNA. A D gene is named only where the DNA matches it firmly. Clone size is given for some rows only: seen once, a few or many times, or a class if the clone is expanded.

>.|TRBV7-3|TRBJ1-1|.
CASSLRSWPDTEAFF
TGTGCCAGCAGCTTAAGAAGTTGGCCGGACACTGAAGCTTTCTTT
>few|TRBV7-9|TRBJ2-2|TRBD1
CASSKGQTGELFF
TGTGCCAGCAGCAAGGGACAGACCGGGGAGCTGTTTTTT
>many|TRBV5-1|TRBJ2-3|.
CASSRDTSTDTQYF
TGCGCCAGCAGCCGAGATACTAGCACAGATACGCAGTATTTT
>many|TRBV5-1|TRBJ2-7|.
CASSLEPDKTYEQYF
TGCGCCAGCAGCTTGGAGCCCGACAAAACCTACGAGCAGTACTTC
>.|TRBV7-9|TRBJ2-2|TRBD2
CASSLPGGSLTSGELFF
TGTGCCAGCAGCTTACCCGGGGGGTCCCTCACTTCCGGGGAGCTGTTTTTT
>many|TRBV6-6|TRBJ2-1|.
CASSYTSYNEQFF
TGTGCCAGCAGTTATACATCTTACAATGAGCAGTTCTTC
>.|TRBV7-7|TRBJ1-1|.
CASSLVEGSEAFF
TGTGCTAGCAGCTTAGTGGAAGGTTCGGAAGCTTTCTTT
>.|TRBV12-3/TRBV12-4|TRBJ1-2|.
CASSLAPTGPGYTF
TGTGCCAGCAGTTTAGCGCCGACGGGGCCAGGCTACACCTTC
>few|TRBV6-5|TRBJ2-1|TRBD2
CASSTGWRGKGLAGANYNEQFF
TGTGCCAGCAGTACCGGGTGGCGGGGTAAGGGACTAGCGGGAGCAAACTACAATGAGCAGTTCTTC
>.|TRBV7-6|TRBJ2-3|TRBD2
CASSLSQLPGLAGDLDTQYF
TGTGCCAGCAGCTTATCCCAGTTACCTGGACTAGCGGGAGATTTAGATACGCAGTATTTT
>once|TRBV12-3/TRBV12-4|TRBJ1-1|.
CASTGENTEAFF
TGTGCCAGCACAGGGGAAAACACTGAAGCTTTCTTT
>.|TRBV5-1|TRBJ2-2|.
CASSLEMGAGELFF
TGCGCCAGCAGCTTGGAAATGGGCGCCGGGGAGCTGTTTTTT
>.|TRBV6-4|TRBJ2-3|TRBD1
CASSEMAGGSTDTQYF
TGTGCCAGCAGTGAGATGGCAGGGGGAAGCACAGATACGCAGTATTTT
>few|TRBV20-1|TRBJ2-3|.
CSALGSQGITDTQYF
TGCAGTGCTTTAGGAAGTCAGGGTATCACAGATACGCAGTATTTT
>few|TRBV7-2|TRBJ2-1|TRBD2
CASSLSRLAGGLSYNEQFF
TGTGCCAGCAGCTTAAGCCGGCTAGCGGGAGGTCTCTCCTACAATGAGCAGTTCTTC
>.|TRBV6-5|TRBJ2-1|.
CASSYSRHKNEQFF
TGTGCCAGCAGTTACTCGAGGCACAAGAATGAGCAGTTCTTC
>few|TRBV20-1|TRBJ1-5|TRBD1
CSARGTGRGLRQPQHF
TGCAGTGCTAGAGGGACAGGGAGGGGTTTGCGTCAGCCCCAGCATTTT
>few|TRBV6-5|TRBJ2-6|TRBD1
CASSYSDRAGANVLTF
TGTGCCAGCAGTTATTCGGACAGGGCTGGGGCCAACGTCCTGACTTTC
>few|TRBV5-1|TRBJ2-5|TRBD2
CASSLNSGGRDQYF
TGCGCCAGCAGCCTCAATAGCGGGGGTCGAGACCAGTACTTC
>.|TRBV5-1|TRBJ2-1|.
CASRGAGNSYNEQFF
TGCGCCAGCAGAGGAGCAGGGAACTCCTACAATGAGCAGTTCTTC
>few|TRBV7-8|TRBJ1-4|TRBD1
CASSLTGTGNEKLFF
TGTGCCAGCAGTCTCACCGGGACAGGGAATGAAAAACTGTTTTTT
>.|TRBV20-1|TRBJ2-3|TRBD2
CSAWEFGGTDTQYF
TGCAGTGCGTGGGAGTTCGGGGGGACAGATACGCAGTATTTT
>few|TRBV12-3/TRBV12-4|TRBJ2-7|.
CASSPGTPEQYF
TGTGCCAGCAGTCCCGGGACGCCCGAGCAGTACTTC
>many|TRBV7-9|TRBJ2-1|.
CASSLVAGSSYNEQFF
TGTGCCAGCAGCTTAGTGGCGGGTAGCTCCTACAATGAGCAGTTCTTC
>few|TRBV12-5|TRBJ2-1|.
CASGLFSRDTFF
TGTGCTAGTGGTTTGTTTAGCCGGGACACATTCTTC
>.|TRBV29-1|TRBJ1-1|.
CSVVGGTDGVKAFF
TGCAGCGTTGTGGGGGGAACGGATGGGGTAAAAGCTTTCTTT
>few|TRBV9|TRBJ1-3|.
CASSISTNFGDTIYF
TGTGCCAGCAGCATCTCTACGAATTTTGGGGACACCATATATTTT
>.|TRBV7-8|TRBJ2-3|TRBD2
CASSLVTSGGTDTQYF
TGTGCCAGCAGCTTAGTTACTAGCGGGGGAACAGATACGCAGTATTTT
>.|TRBV12-3/TRBV12-4|TRBJ2-6|TRBD1
CASNEYRGSGANVLTF
TGTGCCAGCAACGAATACAGGGGAAGCGGGGCCAACGTCCTGACTTTC
>many|TRBV15|TRBJ2-1|.
CATSRPYESGYRFF
TGTGCCACCAGCCGCCCATATGAGAGTGGGTACAGGTTCTTC
>.|TRBV6-6|TRBJ2-7|.
CASSYQVQGDEQYF
TGTGCCAGCAGTTACCAGGTACAAGGTGACGAGCAGTACTTC
>few|TRBV5-1|TRBJ2-2|.
CASSLATDNTGELFF
TGCGCCAGCAGCTTGGCAACAGATAACACCGGGGAGCTGTTTTTT
>.|TRBV27|TRBJ2-5|TRBD2
CASSSFQRGAPETQYF
TGTGCCAGCAGTTCATTCCAGCGGGGGGCTCCGGAGACCCAGTACTTC
>many|TRBV2|TRBJ2-3|.
CASAVGTDTQYF
TGTGCCAGCGCGGTTGGCACAGATACGCAGTATTTT
>.|TRBV29-1|TRBJ2-1|TRBD2
CSVDGGYLAGDVNEQFF
TGCAGCGTTGACGGGGGATACTTAGCGGGGGACGTCAATGAGCAGTTCTTC
>few|TRBV15|TRBJ2-5|.
CATSGDWKEETQYF
TGTGCCACCAGCGGGGACTGGAAAGAAGAGACCCAGTACTTC
>.|TRBV7-2|TRBJ2-7|.
CASSSVGDSRRRQYF
TGTGCCAGCAGCTCAGTTGGGGACTCTCGACGGAGGCAGTACTTC
>.|TRBV19|TRBJ1-1|TRBD1
CATGTGRMNTEAFF
TGTGCCACCGGGACAGGGCGGATGAACACTGAAGCTTTCTTT
>many|TRBV20-1|TRBJ1-5|TRBD1
CSARGPGTGGPTRNQPQHF
TGCAGTGCTAGAGGACCCGGGACAGGGGGCCCTACTCGCAATCAGCCCCAGCATTTT
>few|TRBV6-4|TRBJ2-3|TRBD2
CASSDSTSGGDTQYF
TGTGCCAGCAGTGACTCGACTAGCGGGGGAGATACGCAGTATTTT
>.|TRBV19|TRBJ1-6|.
CASSISQARGNNSPLHF
TGTGCCAGTAGTATCTCGCAGGCACGAGGTAATAATTCACCCCTCCACTTT
>few|TRBV27|TRBJ1-1|.
CASSPPGLTEAFF
TGTGCCAGCAGTCCCCCCGGGCTCACTGAAGCTTTCTTT